These T cell receptor beta chains were read from a single sample in a study of cytomegalovirus exposure and HLA in healthy donors. The assay was immunoSEQ multiplex PCR, and TCRdb's table has in-frame clones only and misses some. The sample gives about 270,000 clones, around 86% of which show up once; about 4% is in the top ten. Material: PBMCs. All receptors come from a man aged 35 to 55 in good health and CMV-seropositive. Both conserved end residues are part of each CDR3. Fields, in order: J gene, clone size, D gene, V gene, CDR3 DNA, CDR3 protein. The D gene is left open where the match is weak. Only some rows state a clone size, as once, few, many or a class for expanded clones.

j_call: TRBJ2-1; clone_size: .; d_call: TRBD1; v_call: TRBV28; cdr3_nt: TGTGCCAGCAGTTTAACCCGGACAGGGGGGGTTCGGCGGACTTACAATGAGCAGTTCTTC; cdr3_aa: CASSLTRTGGVRRTYNEQFF
j_call: TRBJ1-5; clone_size: .; d_call: TRBD1; v_call: TRBV7-9; cdr3_nt: TGTGCCAGCAGCTTAGGCCAGGGGGATCATAGCAATCAGCCCCAGCATTTT; cdr3_aa: CASSLGQGDHSNQPQHF
j_call: TRBJ2-1; clone_size: .; d_call: TRBD2; v_call: TRBV5-1; cdr3_nt: TGCGCCAGCAGTTTTACTAGCGGGGCTCCCTCTGAGCAGTTCTTC; cdr3_aa: CASSFTSGAPSEQFF
j_call: TRBJ2-7; clone_size: .; d_call: .; v_call: TRBV9; cdr3_nt: TGTGCCAGCAGCGTAGTGGGGGAGGGGACAACGCCCAACGAGCAGTACTTC; cdr3_aa: CASSVVGEGTTPNEQYF
j_call: TRBJ2-5; clone_size: .; d_call: .; v_call: TRBV29-1; cdr3_nt: TGCAGCGTTGAGAATGCGCAAGGGGATGAGACCCAGTACTTC; cdr3_aa: CSVENAQGDETQYF
j_call: TRBJ2-1; clone_size: once; d_call: TRBD2; v_call: TRBV4-3; cdr3_nt: TGCGCCAGCAGCCCCTCGCTGCGGGAGGGGTCCTACAATGAGCAGTTCTTC; cdr3_aa: CASSPSLREGSYNEQFF
j_call: TRBJ2-7; clone_size: .; d_call: .; v_call: TRBV5-8; cdr3_nt: TGTGCCAGCAGCTCCCTCCGGGGGGCCAGCGACGAGCAGTACTTC; cdr3_aa: CASSSLRGASDEQYF
j_call: TRBJ2-3; clone_size: once; d_call: TRBD1; v_call: TRBV7-9; cdr3_nt: TGTGCCAGCAGCTTAGCACTAGGGGGCGTAGATACGCAGTATTTT; cdr3_aa: CASSLALGGVDTQYF
j_call: TRBJ2-1; clone_size: .; d_call: TRBD2; v_call: TRBV11-2; cdr3_nt: TGTGCCAGCAGCTTGAGGGGAAATAGAGCGGGAGCAAGAAATGAGCAGTTCTTC; cdr3_aa: CASSLRGNRAGARNEQFF
j_call: TRBJ2-3; clone_size: .; d_call: TRBD2; v_call: TRBV2; cdr3_nt: TGTGCCAGCAGTGTGTCGGGAGGGCTCGATACGCAGTATTTT; cdr3_aa: CASSVSGGLDTQYF
j_call: TRBJ1-1; clone_size: .; d_call: TRBD1; v_call: TRBV30; cdr3_nt: TGTGCCTGGGGGACGGACAGGGTGAACACTGAAGCTTTCTTT; cdr3_aa: CAWGTDRVNTEAFF
j_call: TRBJ2-7; clone_size: .; d_call: .; v_call: TRBV6-5; cdr3_nt: TGTGCCAGCAGTTCCCATAACCCCGGCGAGCAGTACTTC; cdr3_aa: CASSSHNPGEQYF
j_call: TRBJ1-1; clone_size: .; d_call: .; v_call: TRBV18; cdr3_nt: TGTGCCAGCTCCCAGGACAGCCTGAACACTGAAGCTTTCTTT; cdr3_aa: CASSQDSLNTEAFF
j_call: TRBJ2-3; clone_size: .; d_call: .; v_call: TRBV5-1; cdr3_nt: TGCGCCAGCAGCTTGGCCGGCAGGGAGGGCACAGATACGCAGTATTTT; cdr3_aa: CASSLAGREGTDTQYF
j_call: TRBJ1-1; clone_size: .; d_call: TRBD1; v_call: TRBV5-1; cdr3_nt: TGCGCCAGCAGCTGCCCCCCCGGAGCAGGGGGCGTAACTTCTGAAGCTTTCTTT; cdr3_aa: CASSCPPGAGGVTSEAFF
j_call: TRBJ1-2; clone_size: .; d_call: TRBD1; v_call: TRBV18; cdr3_nt: TGTGCCAGCTCATCTGGGACAGGGGGTTATGAAGGCTACACCTTC; cdr3_aa: CASSSGTGGYEGYTF
j_call: TRBJ2-5; clone_size: once; d_call: TRBD1; v_call: TRBV27; cdr3_nt: TGTGCCAGCAGTTCCGGACAGGGACGGGAGACCCAGTACTTC; cdr3_aa: CASSSGQGRETQYF
j_call: TRBJ1-2; clone_size: .; d_call: .; v_call: TRBV7-3; cdr3_nt: TGTGCCAGCAGCTTAACTACGGGCTATGGCTACACCTTC; cdr3_aa: CASSLTTGYGYTF
j_call: TRBJ2-7; clone_size: .; d_call: .; v_call: TRBV19; cdr3_nt: TGTGCCAGTAGTATGACAGGTTACGTTTACGAAGAGCAGTACTTC; cdr3_aa: CASSMTGYVYEEQYF
j_call: TRBJ1-5; clone_size: .; d_call: TRBD1; v_call: TRBV10-3; cdr3_nt: TGTGCCATCAGCTTGACAGGGGGAAGGGATCAGCCCCAGCATTTT; cdr3_aa: CAISLTGGRDQPQHF
j_call: TRBJ2-7; clone_size: .; d_call: TRBD2; v_call: TRBV7-9; cdr3_nt: TGTGCCAGCAGCCAGGCTAGCGGAGGCTACGAGCAGTACTTC; cdr3_aa: CASSQASGGYEQYF
j_call: TRBJ1-5; clone_size: .; d_call: .; v_call: TRBV5-1; cdr3_nt: TGCGCCAGCAGCTTGGATACAGGTAATCAGCCCCAGCATTTT; cdr3_aa: CASSLDTGNQPQHF
j_call: TRBJ1-1; clone_size: .; d_call: .; v_call: TRBV7-3; cdr3_nt: TGTGCCAGCAGCTTCGATAGTCGCGGTGAAGCTTTCTTT; cdr3_aa: CASSFDSRGEAFF
j_call: TRBJ2-1; clone_size: .; d_call: TRBD1; v_call: TRBV5-1; cdr3_nt: TGCGCCAGCAGCCCCTGGGGACAGGGCTCCTACAATGAGCAGTTCTTC; cdr3_aa: CASSPWGQGSYNEQFF
j_call: TRBJ2-7; clone_size: .; d_call: TRBD2; v_call: TRBV7-6; cdr3_nt: TGTGCCAGCAGCCAGACTAGCGGACCCTCCTACGAGCAGTACTTC; cdr3_aa: CASSQTSGPSYEQYF
j_call: TRBJ1-1; clone_size: .; d_call: .; v_call: TRBV2; cdr3_nt: TGTGCCAGCAGTGCACAGGGCCCCTTGGGAGCTTTCTTT; cdr3_aa: CASSAQGPLGAFF
j_call: TRBJ2-7; clone_size: few; d_call: .; v_call: TRBV30; cdr3_nt: TGTGCCTGGAGTGACAGATCCTACGAGCAGTACTTC; cdr3_aa: CAWSDRSYEQYF
j_call: TRBJ1-5; clone_size: .; d_call: .; v_call: TRBV10-3; cdr3_nt: TGTGCCATCAGTGGAGGAGGACATCAGCCCCAGCATTTT; cdr3_aa: CAISGGGHQPQHF
j_call: TRBJ1-3; clone_size: .; d_call: TRBD1; v_call: TRBV7-6; cdr3_nt: TGTGCCAGCAGCGTAGGACAGGGGATAAGCTCTGGAAACACCATATATTTT; cdr3_aa: CASSVGQGISSGNTIYF
j_call: TRBJ2-7; clone_size: .; d_call: TRBD1; v_call: TRBV5-1; cdr3_nt: TGCGCCAGCAGCTCTGGGACAGGGTATCCCGAGCAGTACTTC; cdr3_aa: CASSSGTGYPEQYF
j_call: TRBJ1-1; clone_size: .; d_call: .; v_call: TRBV5-6; cdr3_nt: TGTGCCAGCAGCCAGACAGGGAACACTGAAGCTTTCTTT; cdr3_aa: CASSQTGNTEAFF
j_call: TRBJ2-7; clone_size: few; d_call: TRBD2; v_call: TRBV5-1; cdr3_nt: TGCGCCAGCAGCCCAGGACTAGCGGGAGGGCCCCCCTACGAGCAGTACTTC; cdr3_aa: CASSPGLAGGPPYEQYF
j_call: TRBJ2-7; clone_size: .; d_call: .; v_call: TRBV21-1; cdr3_nt: TGTGCCACCTCACAAAAGCAGTACTTC; cdr3_aa: CATSQKQYF